The clone carrying this T cell receptor (beta chain) was found a few times. Its target is unknown. These data are taken from a study of T-cell memory formation after mild COVID-19. Study-level information: Clustering of TCRs was largely donor specific.

Germline values: CDR1 SGHNT, CDR2 YENEEA. The CDR3 totals 17 residues. The V gene lost 8 bases and the J gene lost 5 bases, with 26 bases spanning the gap. A single record per CDR3 protein comes from TCRdb applying MiXCR to the 5' RACE reads. The data show about 140,000 distinct CDR3 sequences, 13% to 15% seen once. Whole-study findings and limits: Day 15 to 85 contractors were CD4/CD8 balanced; later expanders leaned CD4+. Some clones that responded turned up in pre-infection memory, which suggests that cross-reactive memory joined in.

The specimen sequenced was PBMCs or a T cell subset sorted from them (not recorded which). This TCR derives from an adult woman who had mild COVID-19 (a few samples of this study predate the infection). Cell type and time point are not known. The genes are TRBV11-3 and TRBJ2-3; D might be TRBD2 (6 bases). This chain's CDR3 is CASSGDGTYDGEDTQYF. As DNA, the CDR3 is TGTGCCAGCTCGGGAGACGGGACTTATGACGGAGAAGATACGCAGTATTTT.